This T cell receptor (beta chain) was recorded in a study of Tregs in tolerant kidney transplant recipients. Study information: The nonmyeloablative bone marrow transplants came from related graft donors, with transient mixed chimerism. Broader study findings: Expanding Tregs on activated donor B cells appeared to best identify donor-specific TCRbeta clones.

V lost 4 bases, J lost 6 bases, and 8 bases lay in between. The CDR3 has 12 residues. From germline, CDR1 is SGDLS and CDR2 YYNGEE. Method: immunoSEQ multiplex PCR; TCRdb's copy keeps in-frame clones and lacks some. Of 90,000 to 120,000 clones listed, around 89% were seen once; the top ten hold roughly 0.35%. Thawed PBMCs were FACS-sorted into unstimulated CD4+CD25+CD127- regulatory T cells, CD4+CD25- non-regulatory cells, CD4 and CD8 cells. With respect to this clone: The target antigen is unknown.

The J gene is TRBJ1-5, the V gene TRBV9, with D unclear. The sample consisted of CD4+ T cells from blood, taken before the transplant. This receptor was taken from a human donor who received a combined kidney and bone marrow transplant. The CDR3: CASSSPGQPQHF. The CDR3 DNA sequence: TGTGCCAGCAGCTCCCCGGGTCAGCCCCAGCATTTT.